This TCR beta chain stems from a study of radiotherapy plus CTLA-4 blockade in lung cancer (dated 2018 in TCRdb). For the wider study: Among enrolled patients, around 18% had an objective response and 30% to 40% reached disease control. Overall results and qualifications from the work: The strongest predictors of response were reported to be early dynamic shifts in blood T cell clones along with a rise in serum interferon-beta following radiation. TCR clones derived from tumors expanded in peripheral blood after treatment with radiotherapy and ipilimumab.

Focal radiation therapy combined with CTLA-4 blockade (ipilimumab) was tested in patients with chemo-refractory metastatic non-small-cell lung cancer. The library came from the immunoSEQ multiplex PCR assay. TCRdb mirrors the immuneACCESS table, restricted to in-frame sequences. Some clones are absent from its copies; in checked studies, under half trace to an unresolved V gene, and the reason for the others is unknown. The sample contains about 97,000 clones, about 70% of them found a single time. Of the sample, 2.8% is held by the ten largest clones. Its CDR3 holds 16 amino acids, cysteine through phenylalanine. Just CDR3 DNA is preserved here, 48 bases in frame from base 1. Here V drops 3 bases and J drops 7 bases, and the junction holds 10 bases not matched to any gene. Reading the germline V gene (reference sequence) gives CDR1 SEHNR and CDR2 FQNEAQ. Comment on this clone: Its antigen remains undetermined. No quality values exist for individual bases; no much larger clone is one base distant.

The chain is made from TRBV7-9 and TRBJ2-2; 8 middle bases align to TRBD2. The source material was peripheral blood, sampled from a patient treated with radiotherapy plus ipilimumab. The sequence was obtained from a human donor with non-small cell lung cancer who had a partial response to radiotherapy plus ipilimumab. Some clones in this sample may be carry-over from other donors' samples. The CDR3 protein is CASSFRGGISSGELFF. Here is the DNA: TGTGCCAGCAGCTTCCGGGGGGGCATTAGCAGCGGGGAGCTGTTTTTT.